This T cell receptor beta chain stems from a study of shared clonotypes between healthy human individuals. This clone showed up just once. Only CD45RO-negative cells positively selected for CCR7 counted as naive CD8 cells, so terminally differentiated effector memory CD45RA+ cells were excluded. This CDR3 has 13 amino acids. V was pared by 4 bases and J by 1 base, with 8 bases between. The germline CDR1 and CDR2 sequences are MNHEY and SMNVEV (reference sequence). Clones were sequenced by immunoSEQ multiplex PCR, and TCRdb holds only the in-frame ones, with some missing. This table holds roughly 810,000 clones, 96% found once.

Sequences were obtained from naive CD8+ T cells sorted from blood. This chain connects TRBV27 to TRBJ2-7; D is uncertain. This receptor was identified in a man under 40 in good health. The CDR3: CASSYQRSYEQYF. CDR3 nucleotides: TGTGCCAGCAGTTATCAGCGATCCTACGAGCAGTACTTC.